The rows below give T cell receptor beta chains drawn from one sample of a study of T cell responses to AZD1222 COVID-19 vaccine. Sequenced by immunoSEQ multiplex PCR; TCRdb stores in-frame clones only, minus some. The table records about 170,000 clones, 93% of them present only once. The sequencing used peripheral blood, collected on day 0 of AZD1222 vaccination. All receptors come from an adult in good health. Each CDR3 is given with its conserved first and last residue. Fields, in order: CDR3 length, J gene, V gene, CDR3 protein.

length: 15
J: TRBJ1-2
V: TRBV29-1
CDR3: CSVLDFDRPNYGYTF

length: 14
J: TRBJ1-2
V: TRBV19
CDR3: CASSIGQFSAGYTF

length: 14
J: TRBJ1-5
V: TRBV27
CDR3: CASKPPGGNQPQHF

length: 13
J: TRBJ1-2
V: TRBV12-3/TRBV12-4
CDR3: CASSLRQSNGYTF

length: 14
J: TRBJ2-7
V: TRBV18
CDR3: CASSPGGIPYEQYF

length: 16
J: TRBJ2-1
V: TRBV30
CDR3: CAWSGRGGSSYNEQFF

length: 15
J: TRBJ1-2
V: TRBV6-5
CDR3: CASSYRGASFYGYTF

length: 13
J: TRBJ2-3
V: TRBV2
CDR3: CASSEGGTDTQYF

length: 11
J: TRBJ2-5
V: TRBV20-1
CDR3: CSASLVAAQYF

length: 12
J: TRBJ2-1
V: TRBV28
CDR3: CASSSSGTEQFF

length: 15
J: TRBJ1-1
V: TRBV2
CDR3: CASSAIVLGRPEAFF

length: 16
J: TRBJ2-7
V: TRBV7-9
CDR3: CASSLVTGSYSYEQYF

length: 15
J: TRBJ2-7
V: TRBV5-1
CDR3: CASSARLAGAYEQYF

length: 15
J: TRBJ1-2
V: TRBV5-7
CDR3: CASSLSSDRDYGYTF

length: 16
J: TRBJ1-3
V: TRBV7-9
CDR3: CASSLMAQGGRNTIYF

length: 12
J: TRBJ2-1
V: TRBV24-1
CDR3: CATSQWNNEQFF

length: 14
J: TRBJ1-1
V: TRBV5-1
CDR3: CASSFGAMNTEAFF

length: 16
J: TRBJ2-3
V: TRBV4-1
CDR3: CASSLSPAPRTDTQYF

length: 14
J: TRBJ2-2
V: TRBV5-1
CDR3: CASSFTSDSGELFF

length: 14
J: TRBJ2-1
V: TRBV9
CDR3: CASSVGLAYNEQFF

length: 15
J: TRBJ2-1
V: TRBV2
CDR3: CASSGGLFRWSEQFF

length: 16
J: TRBJ1-1
V: TRBV12-5
CDR3: CASGFPDLDKNTEAFF

length: 14
J: TRBJ2-7
V: TRBV9
CDR3: CASSVGQGAYEQYF

length: 15
J: TRBJ1-2
V: TRBV5-5
CDR3: CASSILRETNYGYTF

length: 13
J: TRBJ1-1
V: TRBV12-3/TRBV12-4
CDR3: CASSLGAETEAFF

length: 15
J: TRBJ1-6
V: TRBV10-3
CDR3: CAIGRQGASNSPLHF

length: 15
J: TRBJ2-1
V: TRBV6-1
CDR3: CASSETRGRRHEQFF

length: 17
J: TRBJ2-5
V: TRBV14
CDR3: CASSQWTSGVRIETQYF

length: 17
J: TRBJ2-3
V: TRBV29-1
CDR3: CSVRKEGRGPSTDTQYF

length: 16
J: TRBJ1-5
V: TRBV3-1/TRBV3-2
CDR3: CASSQVFSHSNQPQHF

length: 13
J: TRBJ1-1
V: TRBV18
CDR3: CASSGTQNTEAFF

length: 12
J: TRBJ1-6
V: TRBV5-6
CDR3: CASSPGHSPLHF

length: 15
J: TRBJ1-2
V: TRBV3-1/TRBV3-2
CDR3: CASSQVLQNNYGYTF

length: 14
J: TRBJ1-2
V: TRBV5-4
CDR3: CASTTGREGNGYTF